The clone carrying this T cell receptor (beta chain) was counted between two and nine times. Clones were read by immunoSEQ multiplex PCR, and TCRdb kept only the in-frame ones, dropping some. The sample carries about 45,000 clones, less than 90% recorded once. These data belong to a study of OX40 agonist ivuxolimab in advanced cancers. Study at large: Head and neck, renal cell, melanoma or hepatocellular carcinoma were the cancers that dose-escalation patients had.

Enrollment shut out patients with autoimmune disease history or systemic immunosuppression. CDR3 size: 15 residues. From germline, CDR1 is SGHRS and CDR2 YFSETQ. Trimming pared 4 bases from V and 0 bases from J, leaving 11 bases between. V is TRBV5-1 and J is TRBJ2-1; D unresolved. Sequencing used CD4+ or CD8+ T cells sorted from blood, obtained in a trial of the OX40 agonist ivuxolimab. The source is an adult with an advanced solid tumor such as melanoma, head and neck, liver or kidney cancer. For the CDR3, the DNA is TGCGCCAGCAGCCAAACCACGAGCTCCTACAATGAGCAGTTCTTC. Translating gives CASSQTTSSYNEQFF.